Shown below are 23 T cell receptor beta chains from a single sample sequenced in a study of beta chain features in type 1 diabetes. What was sequenced were expressed TCRB transcripts, since all of the isolated RNA had been reverse transcribed. Generated by immunoSEQ multiplex PCR, the TCRdb table keeps only in-frame clones and is missing some. The data show some 150,000 clones, about a tenth seen once. Sequenced material: central memory CD4+ T cells from blood. These receptor sequences come from a young man in good health.

The genes are TRBV11-2 and TRBJ2-2; the match to TRBD2 covers 12 bases. This CDR3 contains 16 residues. Looked up from germline, CDR1 is SGHAT and CDR2 is FQNNGV. After removal of 4 bases from V and 4 bases from J, the junction contained 4 bases not matched to a gene. This chain's CDR3 is CASSWTSGVGTGELFF. CDR3 in DNA: TGTGCCAGCAGCTGGACTAGCGGGGTTGGCACCGGGGAGCTGTTTTTT.

This clone was seen a handful of times. The V gene is TRBV7-2, the J gene TRBJ2-5, with D possibly TRBD2 on 5 matching bases. The germline CDR1 and CDR2 sequences are SGHTA and FQGNSA. Between the trimmed V and J ends, which lost 3 bases and 2 bases, there was a span of 7 bases. This CDR3 has 13 residues. As DNA, the CDR3 is TGTGCCAGCAGCTTCGGGGTTCAAGAGACCCAGTACTTC. Translated, it gives CASSFGVQETQYF.

The V and J genes are TRBV11-2 and TRBJ2-7; 7 bases map to TRBD1. This CDR3 contains 15 residues. Germline-derived CDR1 and CDR2 are SGHAT and FQNNGV. The junction had 5 bases not matched to a gene; V was cut back by 1 base and J by 2 bases. The CDR3 here is CASSLAGGPTYEQYF. The CDR3 coding sequence is TGTGCCAGCAGCTTAGCAGGGGGACCCACCTACGAGCAGTACTTC.

A few counts support this clone. The chain combines TRBV28 with TRBJ2-5; possibly TRBD1 for D (5 bases). The CDR3 consists of 14 residues. Trimming stripped 5 bases from V and 5 bases from J, with 15 bases between. CDR1 is MDHEN, CDR2 SYDVKM, per germline. In DNA, the CDR3 is TGTGCCAGCAGTAGCAGGGATCTGGCGGAGACCCAGTACTTC. It is translated as CASSSRDLAETQYF.

J is TRBJ2-5 and V is TRBV7-9; 7 nucleotides line up with TRBD2. The CDR3 loop spans 15 amino acids. Germline trimming cut 4 bases from V and 2 bases from J; bases unmatched to any gene: 7. Germline CDR1 reads SEHNR; CDR2 reads FQNEAQ (reference sequence). The CDR3 coding sequence is TGTGCCAGCAGCTCCCTTAGCGGGCGACAAGAGACCCAGTACTTC. Translated, it gives CASSSLSGRQETQYF.

V is TRBV7-8 and J is TRBJ1-5; D is possibly TRBD1 (6 bases). This CDR3 is 13 amino acids long. V lost 4 bases, J lost 4 bases, and 8 bases lay in between. From germline, CDR1 is SGHVS and CDR2 FQNEAQ. The CDR3 DNA reads TGTGCCAGCAGCTCTACAGGGAATCAGCCCCAGCATTTT. This translates into CASSSTGNQPQHF.

The chain recombines TRBV21-1 with TRBJ1-6; the D call of TRBD1 is as the table states it, not checked on the DNA. TRBV21-1 is marked as a pseudogene. CDR3 length: 15 amino acids. CDR3 nucleotide sequence: TGTGCCAGCAGCACCGACAGGGCATTTGAGTCACCCCTCCACTTT. The encoded protein is CASSTDRAFESPLHF.

This clone was picked up a small number of times. The V call is TRBV10-3, the J call TRBJ1-6; the D gene is possibly TRBD1 (5 bases). The length of the CDR3 is 15 residues. Per germline, CDR1 ENHRY and CDR2 SYGVKD. V was trimmed by 6 bases and J by 8 bases, leaving 17 bases between them. CDR3 in DNA: TGTGCCATCAGGGGGGTTACAGGAGGGGATTCACCCCTCCACTTT. Its translation: CAIRGVTGGDSPLHF.

The rearrangement joins TRBV7-2 to TRBJ2-5; no firm D call. Germline values: CDR1 SGHTA, CDR2 FQGNSA. The ends were cut back, 0 bases at V and 3 bases at J, with 5 bases in the middle. The length of the CDR3 is 13 residues. CDR3 in DNA: TGTGCCAGCAGCTTAGCGCGGAAAGAGACCCAGTACTTC. Protein: CASSLARKETQYF.

In this sample, this clone turned up a few times. CDR3 loop: CASTIDRVYGYTF. The CDR3 DNA reads as TGTGCCAGCACAATCGACAGGGTTTATGGCTACACCTTC. The chain links TRBV28 to TRBJ1-2, with TRBD1 matching over 7 bases. The germline gives CDR1 MDHEN, CDR2 SYDVKM. With 7 bases clipped from V and 5 bases from J, the junction kept 7 bases outside the gene matches. The CDR3 sequence is 13 residues long.

The chain combines TRBV12-5 with TRBJ1-5; D unresolved. The length of the CDR3 is 13 residues. Trimming stripped 8 bases from V and 4 bases from J, with 12 bases between. Per the germline V gene, CDR1 is LGHNT and CDR2 is FRNRAP. The CDR3 DNA is TGTGCTAGTTCTGGGGAGCATAATCAGCCCCAGCATTTT. The encoded protein is CASSGEHNQPQHF.

The sample holds a few counts of this clone. The chain recombines TRBV7-2 with TRBJ2-7; 7 nucleotides agree with TRBD1. The V gene end was trimmed by 2 bases and the J gene end by 5 bases; junction bases not matched to a gene: 9. The CDR3 covers 15 residues. The germline CDR1 and CDR2 sequences are SGHTA and FQGNSA. Written as DNA, the CDR3 is TGTGCCAGCAGCTTAATCTCAGGGGGATTCAACGAGCAGTACTTC. This encodes CASSLISGGFNEQYF.

The V and J genes are TRBV7-8 and TRBJ2-3; TRBD2 might be the D (5 bases). The CDR3 totals 14 residues. The germline V gene has CDR1 SGHVS and CDR2 FQNEAQ. Trimming pared 5 bases from V and 6 bases from J, leaving 15 bases between. CDR3 loop: CASSPTTSLDTQYF. CDR3 nucleotides: TGTGCCAGCAGCCCGACTACTAGTCTCGATACGCAGTATTTT.

The sample holds a few counts of this clone. The rearrangement links TRBV2 to TRBJ1-2, with a tentative D call TRBD1 (5 bases). This CDR3 is built from 14 residues. Germline-derived CDR1 and CDR2 are SNHLY and FYNNEI. The germline V and J ends were trimmed by 8 bases and 1 base, with 14 bases remaining between them. The CDR3 loop is CASVGGIRNYGYTF. DNA of the CDR3: TGTGCCAGCGTGGGGGGGATTCGTAACTATGGCTACACCTTC.

The table lists this clone with a few counts. This chain uses TRBV9 with TRBJ1-2; 9 bases are a match to TRBD1. The CDR3 loop spans 15 amino acids. Trimming took 0 bases from V and 4 from J; bases not matched to a gene: 4. Looked up from germline, CDR1 is SGDLS and CDR2 is YYNGEE. The CDR3 nucleotides read TGTGCCAGCAGCGTAGAACAGGGGGCTAGCTATGGCTACACCTTC. Its translation is CASSVEQGASYGYTF.

The V gene is TRBV5-5, the J gene TRBJ2-5; D possibly corresponds to TRBD1 (5 bases). CDR3 length: 15 residues. Trimming took 0 bases from V and 5 from J, leaving 14 bases between them. Germline assignment: CDR1 SGHKS and CDR2 YYEKEE (reference sequence). CDR3 loop: CASSLGGAHWETQYF. The DNA for the CDR3 is TGTGCCAGCAGCTTGGGTGGGGCCCACTGGGAGACCCAGTACTTC.

This clone turned up a few times. The J gene is TRBJ2-7, the V gene TRBV18; the match to TRBD1 covers 10 bases. J gave up 2 bases and V 5 bases, and 3 bases lay outside the gene matches. From germline, CDR1 is KGHSH and CDR2 LQKENI. CDR3 length equals 14 residues. The CDR3: CASSTGTGAYEQYF. In nucleotides, the CDR3 is TGTGCCAGCTCAACCGGGACAGGGGCCTACGAGCAGTACTTC. The variable domain in full, completed from reference TRBV18 and TRBJ2-7, reads NAGVMQNPRHLVRRRGQEARLRCSPMKGHSHVYWYRQLPEEGLKFMVYLQKENIIDESGMPKERFSAEFPKEGPSILRIQQVVRGDSAAYFCASSTGTGAYEQYFGPGTRLTVT.

The J gene is TRBJ2-1, the V gene TRBV28; a possible D gene is TRBD1 (6 bases). The germline CDR1 and CDR2 sequences are MDHEN and SYDVKM. Trimming cost V 5 bases and J 4 bases, with 9 bases left between them. The CDR3 runs to 13 residues. The CDR3 loop is CASSLTGYNEQFF. The CDR3 region has the DNA TGTGCCAGCAGTCTAACAGGGTACAATGAGCAGTTCTTC.

The J gene is TRBJ1-2, the V gene TRBV7-3; a weak D match, TRBD1 (6 bases). The V end lost 2 bases, the J end lost 2 bases, and 6 bases lay between the germline ends. Per the germline V gene, CDR1 is SGHTA and CDR2 is FQGTGA. The CDR3 consists of 13 residues. In nucleotides, the CDR3 is TGTGCCAGCAGCTTACAGGGGAACTATGGCTACACCTTC. It specifies CASSLQGNYGYTF.

V is TRBV7-2 and J is TRBJ2-5, with no clear D. The CDR3 contains 13 residues. The germline V gene has CDR1 SGHTA and CDR2 FQGNSA. V gave up 2 bases and J gave up 5 bases, with 9 bases separating them. The chain's CDR3 is CASSLLVVETQYF. The DNA of the CDR3 is TGTGCCAGCAGCTTACTAGTTGTGGAGACCCAGTACTTC.

This chain links TRBV6-1 with TRBJ2-7; D may be TRBD2 (6 bases). Germline lookup yields CDR1 MNHNS and CDR2 SASEGT. Trimming took 3 bases from V and 4 from J, leaving 10 bases between them. CDR3 size: 13 residues. The CDR3 spells CASSDPGTYEQYF. CDR3 DNA: TGTGCCAGCAGTGACCCCGGGACTTACGAGCAGTACTTC.

This clone was observed a handful of times. The chain recombines TRBV7-2 with TRBJ2-3; perhaps TRBD2 as D (6 bases). Germline lookup yields CDR1 SGHTA and CDR2 FQGNSA. The CDR3 has 12 amino acids. The V end lost 7 bases, the J end lost 6 bases, and 11 bases lay between the germline ends. Here the CDR3 reads CASIGGGDTQYF. The CDR3 DNA sequence: TGTGCCAGCATTGGCGGAGGGGATACGCAGTATTTT.

This clone was seen more than once but under ten times. The chain couples TRBV4-2 to TRBJ2-7, with D possibly being TRBD1 (5 bases). CDR1 is LGHNA, CDR2 YNFKEQ, per germline. The CDR3 sequence is 13 residues long. The germline V and J ends were trimmed by 2 bases and 2 bases, with 7 bases remaining between them. CDR3 amino acids: CASSQLGAYEQYF. The CDR3 nucleotides read TGTGCCAGCAGCCAACTAGGGGCCTACGAGCAGTACTTC.